Reported below is one T cell receptor (beta chain). This clonotype was observed at least ten times. No antigen is known for it. Qualities for individual bases were not recorded, and no much larger clone is one base off. TCR beta CDR3 regions were amplified from RNA transcripts. The first round of RT-PCR for the TCR CDR3 was performed with the HTBI primer set and the Qiagen OneStep RT-PCR kit. Libraries were constructed in a second round of multiplex PCR, after which size selection and purification were carried out. Libraries were sequenced paired-end with 100 bp reads on an Illumina HiSeq2000. Under the source paper's analysis protocol: SOAPnuke was used to process the raw data, removing reads that contained adapters or uncalled bases, had a mean Phred below 15, or lacked an exact match to the constant primer or identifier. High-quality paired reads were merged with COPE v1.2.5, and unique nucleotide sequences were defined as clonotypes. Clonotypes were aligned to IMGT TRBV, TRBD and TRBJ reference segments using MiTCR v1.1. The analysis included only V-J combinations with a frequency above 0.0001, which together covered around 99% of the repertoires. The TCS score was defined as the ratio of F50 (clonal expansion) to E x V (chaos), calculated using BLOSUM62-based TCRdist between CDR3 peptides within each V-J. Welch's t-statistics and random forest reduced 514 V-J features to 13, which were used in a naive Bayes classifier (R e1071). TCRdb reworked the public reads: Q25 trimming with fastp, MiXCR clone assembly, productive beta chains retained. Rows are unified per CDR3 protein, each entry keeping the most common DNA and genes. The V and J calls and clone size come from TCRdb's table, not from the authors' own analysis. This sample has around 300,000 distinct CDR3 sequences in its table, and approximately 21% of those were observed once. Clones ranked in the top ten supply around 62% of the sample.

In the ophthalmopathy patients, disease was moderately to severely active, with a Clinical Activity Score of 3 or more, a NOSPECS grade of 4 or more, and a duration of less than 3 months. The study excluded patients with uncontrolled infections, other autoimmune diseases, pregnancy or lactation. Diagnoses were based on clinical symptoms, serum thyroxine and TRAb, thyroid ultrasound and orbital computed tomography. PBMCs were separated from roughly 10 ml of fresh peripheral blood using Ficoll-Paque density gradient centrifugation. Total RNA was extracted using Trizol reagent, and RNA quality was assessed on an Agilent 2100 Bioanalyzer. The sample is drawn from a study of T cells in Graves' hyperthyroidism and ophthalmopathy (dated by TCRdb to between 2019 and 2020). Context from the whole study: Peripheral blood samples were taken at the time of initial diagnosis, prior to any treatment. To identify distinguishing TCR V-J signatures, a discovery cohort of some 99 patients was used, comprising 43 with Graves' ophthalmopathy and some 60 with stable Graves' hyperthyroidism. Prospective prediction of ophthalmopathy was tested in an independent validation cohort of 18 to 20 hyperthyroidism patients and 15 to 17 patients who later progressed to ophthalmopathy. The 85 to 100 discovery patients were randomly split 7:3 into training and test sets. Thyroid tissue and blood T-cell repertoires from more than five Graves' hyperthyroidism patients were also compared in the study. Once sampling was done, hyperthyroidism patients were given methimazole at a starting dose of 30 mg daily, whereas ophthalmopathy patients were given high-dose intravenous methylprednisolone. The paper describes TCR Vbeta CDR3 sequencing of 135 peripheral blood samples, made up of fewer than 50 ophthalmopathy patients, approximately 76 hyperthyroidism patients and roughly 17 progressor patients.

V is pared back by 3 bases and J by 6 bases, with 16 bases lying between the germline termini. CDR1 and CDR2 are read off the germline V gene as SGHNT and YENEEA. The CDR3 runs 15 residues from the cysteine to the phenylalanine. Only CDR3 DNA remains: 45 bases, in frame from the first base. Results and caveats for the whole study, not just this receptor: A 13 V-J signature model separated ophthalmopathy from stable hyperthyroidism, with roughly 88% sensitivity and about 81% specificity in cross-validation and 80%/75% in testing. No statistical method was used to fix the sample size in advance, and group allocation was not hidden from the investigators. Most expanded thyroid clonotypes (frequency above 0.001) were also found in blood, which suggests that blood repertoires may mirror thyroid immune responses. In validation, progression to ophthalmopathy was predicted by the model with 70.59% sensitivity and 72.22% specificity, a median of approximately 6.5 months before onset.

Sequencing was carried out using blood. Recombination linked TRBV11-3 to TRBJ2-3, and possibly TRBD2, on 5 matching bases. The sequence derives from a man aged 30-40 years with Graves' ophthalmopathy. The DNA sequence is as follows: TGTGCCAGCAGCTTCGGGTCGAGCGGAGGCGATACGCAGTATTTT. This yields the protein CASSFGSSGGDTQYF.